Listed here are 9 T cell receptor beta chains from one sample, sequenced in a study of cytomegalovirus exposure and HLA in healthy donors. The PCR made use of 60 Vbeta and 13 Jbeta primers. Profiled with immunoSEQ multiplex PCR; TCRdb holds only in-frame clones, not every one. Of some 150,000 clones in the sample, 60% to 80% were seen once. The sample comprised PBMCs. The receptors originated from a male donor in good health and CMV-seronegative.

The V and J genes are TRBV6-1 and TRBJ1-1, with D unresolved. The CDR3 spans 12 residues. V gave up 2 bases and J gave up 6 bases, with 7 bases separating them. Germline assignment: CDR1 MNHNS and CDR2 SASEGT. Here the CDR3 reads CASSERRAEAFF. The CDR3 DNA reads as TGTGCCAGCAGTGAACGACGGGCTGAAGCTTTCTTT.

This clone came up once. V gene TRBV7-9 combines with J gene TRBJ1-3; 7 bases agree with TRBD1. The V gene's germline CDR1 is SEHNR and CDR2 FQNEAQ (reference sequence). V shed 0 bases and J 0 bases; nucleotides not matched to a gene: 11. The CDR3 length is 19 residues. The CDR3 DNA reads TGTGCCAGCAGCTTAGCGAAGGGGGACAGATTACCCTCTGGAAACACCATATATTTT. Residues: CASSLAKGDRLPSGNTIYF.

V and J are TRBV6-1 and TRBJ2-5, with 12 bases fitting TRBD2. CDR1 is MNHNS, CDR2 SASEGT, per germline. The CDR3 extends over 19 amino acids. J was trimmed by 1 base and V by 4 bases; bases with no gene match: 13. The CDR3 spells CASSGTGVLAGGLQETQYF. The CDR3 bases are TGTGCCAGCAGTGGGACGGGGGTTCTAGCGGGAGGGCTCCAAGAGACCCAGTACTTC.

V gene TRBV4-3 combines with J gene TRBJ1-2, with a tentative D call TRBD1 (6 bases). V lost 0 bases and J lost 6, with 14 bases in between. The CDR3 covers 15 residues. CDR1 and CDR2 (germline): LGHNA, YSLEER. The CDR3 bases are TGCGCCAGCAGCCAAGATACGGGCAGGGGAAATGGCTACACCTTC. Amino acids: CASSQDTGRGNGYTF.

The chain carries TRBV4-1 and TRBJ2-7, with TRBD2 matching over 10 bases. The germline V gene has CDR1 MGHRA and CDR2 YSYEKL. The CDR3 covers 15 residues. V trimming: 4 bases; J trimming: 4 bases; junction bases outside the gene matches: 7. The CDR3 spells CASSPILAGAYEQYF. Here the CDR3 DNA reads TGCGCCAGCAGCCCGATCCTAGCGGGAGCTTACGAGCAGTACTTC.

The chain carries TRBV7-3 and TRBJ2-5; 10 bases align to TRBD1. This CDR3 region has 13 residues. V was pared by 5 bases and J by 5 bases, with 2 bases of the junction left unmatched. From germline, CDR1 is SGHTA and CDR2 FQGTGA. CDR3 in amino acids: CASSRDRGETQYF. In DNA, the CDR3 is TGTGCCAGCAGCCGGGACAGGGGTGAGACCCAGTACTTC.

A few counts support this clone. The rearrangement uses TRBV7-2 and TRBJ2-1; maybe TRBD1 (5 bases). The CDR3 has 15 residues. V dropped 5 bases and J dropped 2 bases, with 13 bases sitting between them. Germline V gene data show CDR1 as SGHTA and CDR2 as FQGNSA. This chain's CDR3 is CASSRGRIPYNEQFF. The CDR3 nucleotides are TGTGCCAGCAGCAGGGGCAGGATCCCCTACAATGAGCAGTTCTTC. Supplemented by reference TRBV7-2 and TRBJ2-1, the full variable domain reads GAGVSQSPSNKVTEKGKDVELRCDPISGHTALYWYRQSLGQGLEFLIYFQGNSAPDKSGLPSDRFSAERTGGSVSTLTIQRTQQEDSAVYLCASSRGRIPYNEQFFGPGTRLTVL.

The V call is TRBV5-4, the J call TRBJ2-3, with 7 bases that match TRBD2. The CDR3 length is 15 residues. V shed 2 bases and J 0 bases; nucleotides not matched to a gene: 3. Per the germline V gene, CDR1 is SGHNT and CDR2 is YYREEE (reference sequence). CDR3 residues: CASSFPSGSTDTQYF. CDR3 bases: TGTGCCAGCAGCTTTCCTAGCGGTAGCACAGATACGCAGTATTTT.

The CDR3 nucleotides read TGTGCCAGCAGCGTAATGTCCAGGGGTAGCACAGATACGCAGTATTTT. It is translated as CASSVMSRGSTDTQYF. The rearrangement joins TRBV9 to TRBJ2-3, with TRBD1 as a possible D gene (6 bases). CDR1 is SGDLS and CDR2 is YYNGEE in the germline V gene. Trimming shortened V by 1 base and J by 0 bases, and 12 bases separated the two germline ends. The CDR3 extends over 16 amino acids.